Following are 9 T cell receptor beta chains from one sample sequenced in a study of blood T cell repertoires in COVID-19. Clones were read by immunoSEQ multiplex PCR, and TCRdb kept only the in-frame ones, dropping some. The sample lists tens of thousands of clones; nearly 80% were seen once. Material for sequencing was peripheral blood. These receptor sequences come from a human donor in a cohort sampled during active COVID-19.

The chain has TRBV27 and TRBJ2-6, with D unresolved. This CDR3 is 13 amino acids long. V gave up 6 bases and J gave up 0 bases, with 3 bases separating them. Germline CDR1 and CDR2: MNHEY and SMNVEV (reference sequence). The CDR3, as DNA: TGTGCCAGCAGGCGCTCTGGGGCCAACGTCCTGACTTTC. It specifies CASRRSGANVLTF.

This chain connects TRBV5-4 to TRBJ2-2; perhaps TRBD1 as D (5 bases). Trimming stripped 4 bases from V and 0 bases from J, with 7 bases between. Germline CDR1 is SGHNT and CDR2 is YYREEE (reference sequence). This CDR3 contains 14 residues. In DNA, the CDR3 is TGTGCCAGCAGCCCGACAGCGAACACCGGGGAGCTGTTTTTT. Encoded protein: CASSPTANTGELFF.

This chain links TRBV7-2 with TRBJ1-1, with D tentatively TRBD1 (5 bases). Per germline, CDR1 SGHTA and CDR2 FQGNSA. The CDR3 length is 13 residues. V was shortened by 4 bases and J by 6 bases, with 12 bases between the two germline ends. CDR3 loop: CASSSPGFPEAFF. CDR3 bases: TGTGCCAGCAGCTCGCCAGGGTTCCCTGAAGCTTTCTTT.

The chain is built from TRBV6-2 or TRBV6-3 and TRBJ2-3, with TRBD1 matching 10 bases. The CDR3 spans 18 residues. The V segment lost 2 bases and the J segment 1 base; nucleotides outside the gene matches: 9. In germline, CDR1 is MNHEY, CDR2 SVGEGT. CDR3 region: CASSYQSGTGDRTDTQYF. In DNA form, the CDR3 reads TGTGCCAGCAGTTACCAGTCCGGGACAGGGGACCGCACAGATACGCAGTATTTT.

CDR3 loop: CASSTPPVSGNTIYF. The CDR3 nucleotides are TGTGCCAGCAGTACTCCTCCGGTTTCGGGAAACACCATATATTTT. The chain employs TRBV6-2 or TRBV6-3 and TRBJ1-3; D gene unclear. Trimming took off 5 bases at V and 4 bases at J, with 15 bases between the two ends. The CDR3 contains 15 residues. The germline CDR1 and CDR2 sequences are MNHEY and SVGEGT.

This chain links TRBV28 with TRBJ1-2; TRBD1 is a possible D gene (5 bases). Germline CDR1 reads MDHEN; CDR2 reads SYDVKM. V was shortened by 5 bases and J by 8 bases, with 15 bases between the two germline ends. The CDR3 extends over 13 amino acids. DNA of the CDR3: TGTGCCAGCAGTGAAAATCAGGGAGGCGGCTACACCTTC. It codes for CASSENQGGGYTF.

The chain recombines TRBV9 with TRBJ1-1; D call uncertain. Trimming stripped 0 bases from V and 1 base from J, with 10 bases between. The germline gives CDR1 SGDLS, CDR2 YYNGEE. The CDR3 length is 15 residues. In DNA form, the CDR3 reads TGTGCCAGCAGCGTAGGCGGGGAAGGGAACACTGAAGCTTTCTTT. Protein sequence: CASSVGGEGNTEAFF.

This clone was seen just once. The gene calls are TRBV19 and TRBJ2-3; 7 bases map to TRBD2. CDR1 LNHDA and CDR2 SQIVND come from the germline V gene (reference sequence). This CDR3 comprises 13 residues. Trimming removed 7 bases from V and 4 bases from J; junction bases left unmatched: 5. CDR3 DNA: TGTGCCAGTACCGGACTAGTCCCAGATACGCAGTATTTT. Translating it yields CASTGLVPDTQYF. The full variable domain, its missing parts supplied by reference TRBV19 and TRBJ2-3, is DGGITQSPKYLFRKEGQNVTLSCEQNLNHDAMYWYRQDPGQGLRLIYYSQIVNDFQKGDIAEGYSVSREKKESFPLTVTSAQKNPTAFYLCASTGLVPDTQYFGPGTRLTVL.

This rearrangement joins TRBV5-1 to TRBJ2-1, with TRBD2 identical over 10 bases. V trimming: 6 bases; J trimming: 2 bases; junction bases outside the gene matches: 8. In germline, CDR1 is SGHRS, CDR2 YFSETQ. The CDR3 runs to 16 residues. In nucleotides, the CDR3 is TGCGCCAGCACCCCGGGACTAGCGCTAGCCTACAATGAGCAGTTCTTC. Protein: CASTPGLALAYNEQFF.